The 27 T cell receptor beta chains reported below all come from one sample, sequenced in a study of T cell responses to AZD1222 COVID-19 vaccine. The repertoire was sequenced with immunoSEQ multiplex PCR; TCRdb's copy has only in-frame clones and lacks some. The sample carries around 110,000 clones, around 94% recorded once. The source was peripheral blood, collected on day 0 of AZD1222 vaccination. Receptors originate from an adult in good health.

The rearrangement joins TRBV6-5 to TRBJ1-1; possible D gene TRBD1, 5 bases. CDR3 length: 15 residues. V was shortened by 6 bases and J by 3 bases, with 17 bases between the two germline ends. Germline-derived CDR1 and CDR2 are MNHEY and SVGAGI. The CDR3 spells CASSNSGGGYTEAFF. CDR3 DNA: TGTGCCAGCAGCAACTCCGGGGGGGGTTACACTGAAGCTTTCTTT.

The V call is TRBV3-1 (or the pseudogene TRBV3-2), the J call TRBJ2-2, with TRBD2 matching over 9 bases. The CDR3 covers 17 residues. V dropped 0 bases and J dropped 4; count of bases not matched to a gene: 6. Germline CDR1 is LGHDT and CDR2 is YNNKEL (reference sequence). The CDR3 is CASSQDRTSDLTGELFF. The CDR3 DNA sequence: TGTGCCAGCAGCCAAGATCGGACTAGCGACCTCACCGGGGAGCTGTTTTTT.

The chain joins TRBV24-1 to TRBJ1-5, with D maybe TRBD1 (5 bases). This CDR3 contains 16 residues. Looked up from germline, CDR1 is KGHDR and CDR2 is SFDVKD. Trimming removed 4 bases from V and 4 bases from J, with 16 bases in between. Here the CDR3 reads CATSDPGVGANQPQHF. In DNA, the CDR3 is TGTGCCACCAGTGACCCCGGTGTAGGGGCAAATCAGCCCCAGCATTTT.

The chain combines TRBV11-3 with TRBJ2-2; 13 bases match TRBD2. CDR3 length: 17 amino acids. CDR1 is SGHNT and CDR2 is YENEEA in the germline V gene. With 5 bases clipped from V and 5 bases from J, the junction kept 8 bases outside the gene matches. The CDR3 coding sequence is TGTGCCAGCAGCCCGTGGACTAGCGGGAGTGGGACCGGGGAGCTGTTTTTT. It specifies CASSPWTSGSGTGELFF.

The V and J genes are TRBV5-1 and TRBJ1-2, with D perhaps matching TRBD1 (5 bases). This CDR3 contains 14 residues. Germline V CDR1 and CDR2: SGHRS, YFSETQ. Trimming shortened V by 1 base and J by 4 bases, and 11 bases separated the two germline ends. CDR3 protein: CASSLLDITYGYTF. CDR3 sequence (DNA): TGCGCCAGCAGCTTGCTGGACATAACCTATGGCTACACCTTC. The full variable domain, with the rest looked up from reference TRBV5-1 and TRBJ1-2, is KAGVTQTPRYLIKTRGQQVTLSCSPISGHRSVSWYQQTPGQGLQFLFEYFSETQRNKGNFPGRFSGRQFSNSRSEMNVSTLELGDSALYLCASSLLDITYGYTFGSGTRLTVV.

This clone was observed a single time. The chain has TRBV6-5 and TRBJ1-1; D is uncertain. The CDR3 consists of 13 residues. Germline V gene data show CDR1 as MNHEY and CDR2 as SVGAGI. V gave up 7 bases and J gave up 3 bases, with 12 bases separating them. This CDR3 reads CASTTQSDTEAFF. CDR3 nucleotides: TGTGCCAGCACAACCCAGTCGGACACTGAAGCTTTCTTT.

About this clone itself: Additional DNA sequences in this sample encode the identical CDR3. The chain couples TRBV5-1 to TRBJ2-1, with D hard to call. Trimming pared 0 bases from V and 0 bases from J, leaving 7 bases between. Per the germline V gene, CDR1 is SGHRS and CDR2 is YFSETQ. This CDR3 is built from 15 residues. CDR3 in amino acids: CASSLGGSSYNEQFF. CDR3 nucleotide sequence: TGCGCCAGCAGCTTGGGCGGATCCTCCTACAATGAGCAGTTCTTC. Using reference TRBV5-1 and TRBJ2-1 for the parts outside the CDR3, the full variable domain is KAGVTQTPRYLIKTRGQQVTLSCSPISGHRSVSWYQQTPGQGLQFLFEYFSETQRNKGNFPGRFSGRQFSNSRSEMNVSTLELGDSALYLCASSLGGSSYNEQFFGPGTRLTVL.

The CDR3: CASSPGTKLKETQYF. The CDR3 nucleotides read TGTGCCAGCAGCCCGGGGACTAAACTTAAAGAGACCCAGTACTTC. This chain uses TRBV11-2 with TRBJ2-5; 7 nucleotides align to TRBD2. Germline CDR1 is SGHAT and CDR2 is FQNNGV. J lost 3 bases, V lost 5 bases, and 9 bases had no gene match. The CDR3 contains 15 residues.

The chain has TRBV29-1 and TRBJ1-2; no clear D. Deletions cut 1 base from V and 3 bases from J, with 6 bases between. CDR3 length equals 12 residues. Germline V gives CDR1 SQVTM, CDR2 ANQGSEA. The DNA of the CDR3 is TGCAGCGTTGAAGGGCAGGACTATGGCTACACCTTC. Protein sequence: CSVEGQDYGYTF.

V gene TRBV7-2 combines with J gene TRBJ2-6; 11 bases agree with TRBD2. In germline, CDR1 is SGHTA, CDR2 FQGNSA. V was pared by 3 bases and J by 1 base, with 8 bases of the junction left unmatched. The CDR3 sequence is 19 residues long. CDR3 region: CASSLVPGLAVSGANVLTF. CDR3 bases: TGTGCCAGCAGCTTGGTACCGGGACTAGCGGTATCTGGGGCCAACGTCCTGACTTTC. Drawing the rest from reference TRBV7-2 and TRBJ2-6, the complete variable domain is GAGVSQSPSNKVTEKGKDVELRCDPISGHTALYWYRQSLGQGLEFLIYFQGNSAPDKSGLPSDRFSAERTGGSVSTLTIQRTQQEDSAVYLCASSLVPGLAVSGANVLTFGAGSRLTVL.

This chain links TRBV28 with TRBJ2-3; no clear D. This CDR3 spans 13 amino acids. Germline CDR1 reads MDHEN; CDR2 reads SYDVKM. Deletions cut 3 bases from V and 2 bases from J, with 6 bases between. CDR3 coding DNA: TGTGCCAGCAGTTTTAGGCCCACAGATACGCAGTATTTT. It yields the protein CASSFRPTDTQYF.

There are a few counts of this clone. The chain joins TRBV27 to TRBJ1-6, with 9 bases lining up with TRBD1. The junction had 4 bases not matched to a gene; V was cut back by 5 bases and J by 8 bases. In germline, CDR1 is MNHEY, CDR2 SMNVEV (reference sequence). The length of the CDR3 is 14 residues. CDR3 DNA: TGTGCCAGCAGTGCGGACAGGGGTTATTCACCCCTCCACTTT. Protein sequence: CASSADRGYSPLHF.

The chain uses TRBV9 and TRBJ1-1; no clear D. Trimming removed 0 bases from V and 4 bases from J, with 13 bases in between. In germline, CDR1 is SGDLS, CDR2 YYNGEE. This CDR3 spans 15 amino acids. The CDR3 loop is CASSVDGEGGTEAFF. The CDR3 bases are TGTGCCAGCAGCGTAGATGGGGAGGGCGGCACTGAAGCTTTCTTT.

The rearrangement joins TRBV2 to TRBJ2-7; either TRBD1 or TRBD2 may fit D (5 bases each). CDR1 and CDR2 (germline): SNHLY, FYNNEI. V lost 8 bases and J 5 bases, leaving 19 bases between the germline ends. There are 14 residues in the CDR3. The CDR3 DNA reads as TGTGCCAGCGGAGGAGCCATAGTGGGGCACGAGCAGTACTTC. It encodes CASGGAIVGHEQYF.

The chain's CDR3 is CASSFDGYEQYF. DNA of the CDR3: TGTGCCAGCTCATTCGACGGCTACGAGCAGTACTTC. V usage is TRBV18 and J usage is TRBJ2-7; D is unclear. The germline V gene has CDR1 KGHSH and CDR2 LQKENI. Trimming removed 5 bases at V and 3 bases at J, with 8 bases between. This CDR3 spans 12 amino acids.

The chain couples TRBV28 to TRBJ2-1, with 7 bases fitting TRBD2. The junction had 7 bases not matched to a gene; V was cut back by 3 bases and J by 5 bases. The CDR3 covers 15 residues. Germline V CDR1 and CDR2: MDHEN, SYDVKM. CDR3 in DNA: TGTGCCAGCAGTTTTTCTAGCGGCGGGCACAATGAGCAGTTCTTC. Its translation: CASSFSSGGHNEQFF. Drawing the rest from reference TRBV28 and TRBJ2-1, the complete variable domain is DVKVTQSSRYLVKRTGEKVFLECVQDMDHENMFWYRQDPGLGLRLIYFSYDVKMKEKGDIPEGYSVSREKKERFSLILESASTNQTSMYLCASSFSSGGHNEQFFGPGTRLTVL.

Turning to this clone: The junction departs from germline at one end; a sequencing error may be responsible. J is TRBJ2-7 and V is TRBV18; TRBD2 matches at 14 bases. The germline V gene encodes CDR1 KGHSH and CDR2 LQKENI. This CDR3 contains 17 residues. CDR3 protein: CASSPRLTSGRGAEQYF. CDR3 coding DNA: TGTGCCAGCTCCCCACGACTGACTAGCGGGAGGGGTGCGGAGCAGTACTTC.

Only one count was recorded for this clone. The chain employs TRBV11-1 and TRBJ1-1; no definite D call. Trimming shortened V by 4 bases and J by 0 bases, and 15 bases separated the two germline ends. The germline V gene encodes CDR1 SGHAT and CDR2 FQDESV (reference sequence). This CDR3 spans 16 amino acids. The CDR3 reads CASSSSVGYLNTEAFF. For the CDR3, the DNA is TGTGCCAGCAGCTCCTCCGTGGGCTATTTGAACACTGAAGCTTTCTTT.

The chain uses TRBV28 and TRBJ2-7; D uncertain. Trimming removed 1 base from V and 0 bases from J, with 7 bases in between. This CDR3 comprises 14 residues. The germline CDR1 and CDR2 sequences are MDHEN and SYDVKM. CDR3 bases: TGTGCCAGCAGTTTATACGGAAGCTCCTACGAGCAGTACTTC. Translation: CASSLYGSSYEQYF.

The rearrangement joins TRBV5-1 to TRBJ1-1, with D uncertain. The CDR3 loop spans 13 amino acids. The ends were cut back, 1 base at V and 5 bases at J, with 9 bases in the middle. CDR1 is SGHRS and CDR2 is YFSETQ in the germline V gene. This CDR3 reads CASSLPERTEAFF. In DNA form, the CDR3 reads TGCGCCAGCAGCTTGCCGGAGAGGACTGAAGCTTTCTTT.

The rearrangement links TRBV5-1 to TRBJ1-1; D is perhaps TRBD1 (6 bases). The CDR3 length is 14 residues. CDR1 is SGHRS, CDR2 YFSETQ, per germline. The V end lost 2 bases, the J end lost 2 bases, and 10 bases lay between the germline ends. The CDR3 DNA follows: TGCGCCAGCAGCTTCCTAGGGGGAAACACTGAAGCTTTCTTT. Translating it yields CASSFLGGNTEAFF.

This sequence joins TRBV19 and TRBJ2-7; D remains ambiguous. The V gene lost 6 bases and the J gene lost 0 bases, with 9 bases spanning the gap. This CDR3 has 13 residues. Germline V lookup: CDR1 LNHDA, CDR2 SQIVND (reference sequence). CDR3 protein: CASSPGISYEQYF. The CDR3 DNA is TGTGCCAGTAGCCCAGGTATCTCCTACGAGCAGTACTTC.

The genes are TRBV15 and TRBJ1-5; unclear D gene. V was trimmed by 6 bases and J by 5 bases, leaving 11 bases between them. From germline, CDR1 is LNHNV and CDR2 YYDKDF (reference sequence). CDR3 length: 13 amino acids. The CDR3 loop reads CATRESLDQPQHF. CDR3 nucleotides: TGTGCCACCAGAGAATCCCTTGATCAGCCCCAGCATTTT.

In DNA, the CDR3 is TGCGCCAGCAGCTGGGTCGTATCTGGGGGGAAAGCTTTCTTT. Translated: CASSWVVSGGKAFF. The chain recombines TRBV5-1 with TRBJ1-1, with D perhaps matching TRBD1 (5 bases). Trimming took 3 bases from V and 9 from J, leaving 18 bases between them. Germline CDR1 and CDR2: SGHRS and YFSETQ. CDR3 length: 14 residues.

The V gene is TRBV6-6, the J gene TRBJ2-7; TRBD1 agrees at 9 bases. Germline lookup yields CDR1 MNHNY and CDR2 SVGAGI (reference sequence). J lost 1 base, V lost 7 bases, and 8 bases had no gene match. This CDR3 has 15 residues. The CDR3 DNA reads as TGTGCCAGCATTGGGGACAGGGTAGGGTCCTACGAGCAGTACTTC. It yields the protein CASIGDRVGSYEQYF.

This chain uses TRBV12-3 or TRBV12-4 with TRBJ2-7; possibly TRBD2 for D (5 bases). V was cut by 3 bases and J by 2 bases, with 5 bases left in between. The CDR3 covers 12 residues. The CDR3 sequence is CASSFGAYEQYF. The CDR3 coding sequence is TGTGCCAGCAGTTTCGGGGCCTACGAGCAGTACTTC.

V gene TRBV19 combines with J gene TRBJ2-7, with D possibly TRBD1 on 6 matching bases. From germline, CDR1 is LNHDA and CDR2 SQIVND (reference sequence). The CDR3 consists of 16 residues. Trimming cost V 2 bases and J 3 bases, with 17 bases left between them. The CDR3, as DNA: TGTGCCAGTAGTATATCGGGTTGGGGGCGGCTCTACGAGCAGTACTTC. As protein: CASSISGWGRLYEQYF.